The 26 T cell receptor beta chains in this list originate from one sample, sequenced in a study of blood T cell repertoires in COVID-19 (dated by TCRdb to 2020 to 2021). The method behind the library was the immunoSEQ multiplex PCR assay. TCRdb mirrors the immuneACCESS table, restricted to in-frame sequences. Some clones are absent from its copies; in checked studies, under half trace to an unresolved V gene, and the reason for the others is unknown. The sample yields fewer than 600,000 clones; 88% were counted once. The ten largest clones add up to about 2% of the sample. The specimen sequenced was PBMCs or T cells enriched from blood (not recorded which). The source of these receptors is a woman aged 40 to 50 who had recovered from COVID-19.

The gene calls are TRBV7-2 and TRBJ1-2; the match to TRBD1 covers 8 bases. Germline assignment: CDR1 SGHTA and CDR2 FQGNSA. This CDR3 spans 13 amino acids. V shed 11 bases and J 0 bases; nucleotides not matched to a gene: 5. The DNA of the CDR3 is TGTGCCGGGAGGACAGGGACTAACTATGGCTACACCTTC. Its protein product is CAGRTGTNYGYTF.

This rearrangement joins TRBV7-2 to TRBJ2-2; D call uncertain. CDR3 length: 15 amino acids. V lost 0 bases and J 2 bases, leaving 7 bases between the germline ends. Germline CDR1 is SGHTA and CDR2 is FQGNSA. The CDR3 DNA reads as TGTGCCAGCAGCTTAGCACCAGGCAACACCGGGGAGCTGTTTTTT. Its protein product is CASSLAPGNTGELFF.

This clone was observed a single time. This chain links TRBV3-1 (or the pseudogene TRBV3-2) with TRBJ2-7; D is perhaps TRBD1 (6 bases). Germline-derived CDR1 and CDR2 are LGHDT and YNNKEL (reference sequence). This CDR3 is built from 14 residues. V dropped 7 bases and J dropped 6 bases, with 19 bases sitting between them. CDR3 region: CASTRGTPPGEQYF. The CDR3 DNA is TGTGCCAGCACCCGAGGGACACCTCCGGGCGAGCAGTACTTC.

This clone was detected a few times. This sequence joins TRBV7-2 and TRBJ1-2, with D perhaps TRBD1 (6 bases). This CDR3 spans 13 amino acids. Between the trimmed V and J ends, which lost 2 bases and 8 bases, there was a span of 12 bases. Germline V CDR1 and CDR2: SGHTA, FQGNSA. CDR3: CASSLQQGRGYTF. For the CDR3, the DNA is TGTGCCAGCAGCTTACAACAGGGAAGGGGCTACACCTTC.

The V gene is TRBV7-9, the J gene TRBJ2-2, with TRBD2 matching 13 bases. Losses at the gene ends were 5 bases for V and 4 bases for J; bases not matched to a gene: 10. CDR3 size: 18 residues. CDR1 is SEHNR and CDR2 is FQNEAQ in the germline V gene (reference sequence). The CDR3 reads CASSPQGLAGWGTGELFF. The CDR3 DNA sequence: TGTGCCAGCAGCCCCCAGGGACTAGCGGGATGGGGCACCGGGGAGCTGTTTTTT. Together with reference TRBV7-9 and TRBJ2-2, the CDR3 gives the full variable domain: DTGVSQNPRHKITKRGQNVTFRCDPISEHNRLYWYRQTLGQGPEFLTYFQNEAQLEKSRLLSDRFSAERPKGSFSTLEIQRTEQGDSAMYLCASSPQGLAGWGTGELFFGEGSRLTVL.

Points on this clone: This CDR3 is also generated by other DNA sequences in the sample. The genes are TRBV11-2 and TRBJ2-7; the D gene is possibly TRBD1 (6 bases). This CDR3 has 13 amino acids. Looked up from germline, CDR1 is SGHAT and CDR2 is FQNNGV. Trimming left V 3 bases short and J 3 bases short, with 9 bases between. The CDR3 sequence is CASSLGASYEQYF. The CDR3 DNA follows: TGTGCCAGCAGCTTGGGGGCCAGCTACGAGCAGTACTTC. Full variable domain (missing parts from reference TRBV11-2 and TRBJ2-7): EAGVAQSPRYKIIEKRQSVAFWCNPISGHATLYWYQQILGQGPKLLIQFQNNGVVDDSQLPKDRFSAERLKGVDSTLKIQPAKLEDSAVYLCASSLGASYEQYFGPGTRLTVT.

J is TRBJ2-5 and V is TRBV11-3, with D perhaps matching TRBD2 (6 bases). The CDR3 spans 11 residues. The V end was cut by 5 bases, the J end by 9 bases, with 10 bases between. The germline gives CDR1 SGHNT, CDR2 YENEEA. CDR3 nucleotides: TGTGCCAGCAGCGCGGGGTTAGCCCAGTACTTC. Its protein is CASSAGLAQYF.

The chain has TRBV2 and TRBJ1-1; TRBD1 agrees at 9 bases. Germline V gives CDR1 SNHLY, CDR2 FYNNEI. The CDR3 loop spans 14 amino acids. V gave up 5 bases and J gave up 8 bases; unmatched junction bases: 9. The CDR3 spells CASSLEGQGLEAFF. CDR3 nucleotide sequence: TGTGCCAGCAGTTTAGAGGGACAGGGTCTAGAAGCTTTCTTT.

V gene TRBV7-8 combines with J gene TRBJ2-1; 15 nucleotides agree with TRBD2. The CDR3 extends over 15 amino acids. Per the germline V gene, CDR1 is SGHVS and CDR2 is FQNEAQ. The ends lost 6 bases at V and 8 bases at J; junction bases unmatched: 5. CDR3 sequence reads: CASSWTSGRADEQFF. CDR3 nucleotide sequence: TGTGCCAGCAGTTGGACTAGCGGGAGGGCCGATGAGCAGTTCTTC.

The CDR3 here is CASSRSDRVYGYTF. DNA of the CDR3: TGTGCCAGCAGCCGATCCGACAGGGTTTATGGCTACACCTTC. The rearrangement links TRBV11-2 to TRBJ1-2; 7 bases match TRBD1. The CDR3 is 14 residues long. Per germline, CDR1 SGHAT and CDR2 FQNNGV. The V segment lost 5 bases and the J segment 5 bases; nucleotides outside the gene matches: 8.

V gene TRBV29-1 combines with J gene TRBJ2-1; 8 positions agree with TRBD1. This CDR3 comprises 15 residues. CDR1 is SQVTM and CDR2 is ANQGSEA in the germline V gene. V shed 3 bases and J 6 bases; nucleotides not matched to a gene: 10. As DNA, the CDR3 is TGCAGCGTTGAGGCCCGCAGGGGGCTAGGCAATGAGCAGTTCTTC. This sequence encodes CSVEARRGLGNEQFF.

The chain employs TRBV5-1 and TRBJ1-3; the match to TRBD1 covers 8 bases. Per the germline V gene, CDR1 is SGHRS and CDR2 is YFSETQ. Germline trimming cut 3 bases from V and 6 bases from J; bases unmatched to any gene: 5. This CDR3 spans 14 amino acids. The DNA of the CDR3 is TGCGCCAGCAGCTCCAGGGGGCGGGAAAACACCATATATTTT. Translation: CASSSRGRENTIYF.

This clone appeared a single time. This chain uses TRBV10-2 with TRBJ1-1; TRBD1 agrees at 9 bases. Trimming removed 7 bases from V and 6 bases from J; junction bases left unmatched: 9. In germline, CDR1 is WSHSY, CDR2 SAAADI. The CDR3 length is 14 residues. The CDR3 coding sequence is TGCGCCAGCAATTCTGGACAGGGGTTCCCTGAAGCTTTCTTT. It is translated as CASNSGQGFPEAFF.

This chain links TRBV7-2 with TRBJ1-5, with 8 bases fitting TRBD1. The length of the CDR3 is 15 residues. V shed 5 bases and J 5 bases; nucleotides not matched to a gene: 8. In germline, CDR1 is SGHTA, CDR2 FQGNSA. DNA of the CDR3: TGTGCCAGCAGCGGGGCAGGGGGCCGTGATCAGCCCCAGCATTTT. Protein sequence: CASSGAGGRDQPQHF.

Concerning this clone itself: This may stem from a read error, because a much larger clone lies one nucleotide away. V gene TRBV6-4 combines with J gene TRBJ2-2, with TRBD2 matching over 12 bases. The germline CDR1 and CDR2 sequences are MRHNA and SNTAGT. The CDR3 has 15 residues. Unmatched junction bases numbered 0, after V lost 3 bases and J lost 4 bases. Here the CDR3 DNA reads TGTGCCAGCAGTGAGACTAGCGGGAGCACCGGGGAGCTGTTTTTT. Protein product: CASSETSGSTGELFF.

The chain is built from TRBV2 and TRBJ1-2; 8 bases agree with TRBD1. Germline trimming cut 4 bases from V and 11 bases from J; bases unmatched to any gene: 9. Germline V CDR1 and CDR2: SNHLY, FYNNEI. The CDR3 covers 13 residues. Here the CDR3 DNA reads TGTGCCAGCAGTGGGGGACAGGTCCTATCTTACACCTTC. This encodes CASSGGQVLSYTF.

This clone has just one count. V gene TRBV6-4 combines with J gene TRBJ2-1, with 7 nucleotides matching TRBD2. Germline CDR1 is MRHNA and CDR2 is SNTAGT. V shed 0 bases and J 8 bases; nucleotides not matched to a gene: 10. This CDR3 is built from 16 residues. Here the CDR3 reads CASSDSGTNFADEQFF. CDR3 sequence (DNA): TGTGCCAGCAGTGACTCCGGGACTAATTTTGCGGATGAGCAGTTCTTC.

The CDR3 region is CASRSAGGGETQYF. The CDR3 DNA reads as TGTGCCAGCCGGTCAGCGGGAGGGGGAGAGACCCAGTACTTC. V gene TRBV19 combines with J gene TRBJ2-5, with 10 bases identical to TRBD2. The length of the CDR3 is 14 residues. From germline, CDR1 is LNHDA and CDR2 SQIVND (reference sequence). J was trimmed by 4 bases and V by 9 bases; bases with no gene match: 8.

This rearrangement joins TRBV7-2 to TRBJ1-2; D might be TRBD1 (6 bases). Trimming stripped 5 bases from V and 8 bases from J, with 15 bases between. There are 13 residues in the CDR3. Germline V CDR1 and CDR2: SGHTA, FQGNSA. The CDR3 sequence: CASSLGWDMGYTF. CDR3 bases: TGTGCCAGCAGCCTGGGGTGGGACATGGGCTACACCTTC.

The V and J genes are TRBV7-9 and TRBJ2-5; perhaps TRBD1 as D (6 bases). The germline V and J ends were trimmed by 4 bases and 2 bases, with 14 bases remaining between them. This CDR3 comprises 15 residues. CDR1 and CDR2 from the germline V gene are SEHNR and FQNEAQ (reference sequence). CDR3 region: CASSSRGREQETQYF. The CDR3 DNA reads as TGTGCCAGCAGCTCCAGGGGCCGCGAGCAAGAGACCCAGTACTTC.

CDR3 protein: CAISELVESNTGELFF. In DNA form, the CDR3 reads TGTGCCATCAGTGAGTTGGTGGAGTCCAACACCGGGGAGCTGTTTTTT. The V and J genes are TRBV10-3 and TRBJ2-2; D remains unclear. There are 16 residues in the CDR3. V was pared by 1 base and J by 2 bases, with 11 bases between. Germline lookup yields CDR1 ENHRY and CDR2 SYGVKD.

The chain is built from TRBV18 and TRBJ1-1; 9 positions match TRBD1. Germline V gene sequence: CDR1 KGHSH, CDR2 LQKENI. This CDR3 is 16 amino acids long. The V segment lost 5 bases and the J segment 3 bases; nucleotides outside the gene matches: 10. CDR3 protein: CASSSTPTGGDTEAFF. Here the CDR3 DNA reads TGTGCCAGCTCATCGACTCCGACAGGGGGAGACACTGAAGCTTTCTTT.

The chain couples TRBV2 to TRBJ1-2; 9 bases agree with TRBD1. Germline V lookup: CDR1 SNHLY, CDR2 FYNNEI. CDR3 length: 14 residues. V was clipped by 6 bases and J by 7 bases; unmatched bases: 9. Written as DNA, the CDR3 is TGTGCCAGCAGCAGACAGGGGGAAGGGAGTGGCTACACCTTC. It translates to CASSRQGEGSGYTF.

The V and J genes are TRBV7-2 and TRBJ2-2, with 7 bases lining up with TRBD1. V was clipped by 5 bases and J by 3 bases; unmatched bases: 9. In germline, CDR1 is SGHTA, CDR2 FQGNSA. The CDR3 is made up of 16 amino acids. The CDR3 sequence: CASSIAGTAHTGELFF. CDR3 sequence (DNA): TGTGCCAGCAGCATCGCCGGGACAGCGCACACCGGGGAGCTGTTTTTT.

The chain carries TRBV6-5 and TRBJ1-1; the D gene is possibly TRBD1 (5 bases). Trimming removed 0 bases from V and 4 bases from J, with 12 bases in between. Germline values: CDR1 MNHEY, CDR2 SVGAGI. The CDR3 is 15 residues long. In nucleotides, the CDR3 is TGTGCCAGCAGTTACTCTGGGGGGACGGGCACTGAAGCTTTCTTT. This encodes CASSYSGGTGTEAFF.

The chain's CDR3 is CASSFGSGYGYTF. CDR3 coding DNA: TGTGCCAGCAGCTTTGGTTCCGGGTATGGCTACACCTTC. The V call is TRBV11-3, the J call TRBJ1-2; D is unresolved. Germline V gene lookup returns CDR1 SGHNT and CDR2 YENEEA. The CDR3 covers 13 residues. V shed 3 bases and J shed 5 bases, with 10 bases lying between them.